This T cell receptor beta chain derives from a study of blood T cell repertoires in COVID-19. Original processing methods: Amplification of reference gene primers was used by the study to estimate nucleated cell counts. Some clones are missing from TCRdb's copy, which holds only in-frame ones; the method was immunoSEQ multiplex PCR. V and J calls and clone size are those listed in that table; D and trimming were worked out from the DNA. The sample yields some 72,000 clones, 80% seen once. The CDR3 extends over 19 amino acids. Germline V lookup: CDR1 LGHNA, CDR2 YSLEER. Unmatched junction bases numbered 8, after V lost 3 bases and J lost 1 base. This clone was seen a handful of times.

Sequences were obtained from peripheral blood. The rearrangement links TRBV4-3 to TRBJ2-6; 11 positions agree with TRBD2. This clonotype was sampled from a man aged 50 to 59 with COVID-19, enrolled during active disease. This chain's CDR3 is CASSHLGTSGISGANVLTF. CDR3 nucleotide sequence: TGCGCCAGCAGCCACCTAGGGACTAGCGGAATTTCTGGGGCCAACGTCCTGACTTTC.